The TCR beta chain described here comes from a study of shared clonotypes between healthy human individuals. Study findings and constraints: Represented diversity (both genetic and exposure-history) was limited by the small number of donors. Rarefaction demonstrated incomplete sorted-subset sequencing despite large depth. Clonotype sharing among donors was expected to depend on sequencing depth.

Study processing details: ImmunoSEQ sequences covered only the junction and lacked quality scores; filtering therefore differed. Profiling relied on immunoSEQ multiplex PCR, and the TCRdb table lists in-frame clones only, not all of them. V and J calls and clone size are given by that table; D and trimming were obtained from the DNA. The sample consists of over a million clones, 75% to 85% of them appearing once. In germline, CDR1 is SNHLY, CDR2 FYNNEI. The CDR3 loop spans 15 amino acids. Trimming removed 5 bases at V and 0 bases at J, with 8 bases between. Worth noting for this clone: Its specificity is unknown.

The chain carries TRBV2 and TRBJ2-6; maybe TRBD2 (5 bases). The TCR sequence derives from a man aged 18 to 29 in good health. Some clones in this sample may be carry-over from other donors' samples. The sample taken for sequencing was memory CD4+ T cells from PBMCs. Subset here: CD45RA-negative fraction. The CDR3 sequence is CASSTGYSGANVLTF. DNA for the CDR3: TGTGCCAGCAGTACGGGATACTCTGGGGCCAACGTCCTGACTTTC.